The 28 T cell receptor beta chains given below trace back to one sample, sequenced in a study of metastatic and nonmetastatic thyroid tumors. TCRdb re-called the PCR reads with MiXCR. The repertoire holds tens of thousands of clones, with around a sixth as singletons. Each patient went into thyroid surgery without having received any treatment. Input material: blood. Receptors were obtained from a female donor with papillary thyroid cancer or a benign thyroid nodule (not recorded which). Some clones in this sample may be carry-over from other donors' samples.

The CDR3 sequence is CSAPVNRGSSTDTQYF. CDR3 nucleotides: TGCAGTGCTCCGGTGAACAGGGGATCTAGCACAGATACGCAGTATTTT. The rearrangement links TRBV20-1 to TRBJ2-3, with 7 bases aligning to TRBD1. The CDR3 loop spans 16 amino acids. V shed 5 bases and J 0 bases; nucleotides not matched to a gene: 11. Per germline, CDR1 DFQATT and CDR2 SNEGSKA (reference sequence).

This clone has a count of ten or more. The chain recombines TRBV5-1 with TRBJ2-3; no clear D. Deletions cut 2 bases from V and 0 bases from J, with 10 bases between. The CDR3 runs to 15 residues. Germline CDR1 reads SGHRS; CDR2 reads YFSETQ. CDR3 amino acids: CASSLGQSSTDTQYF. CDR3 in DNA: TGCGCCAGCAGCTTAGGCCAGTCTAGCACAGATACGCAGTATTTT.

In this sample, this clone turned up many times. The gene calls are TRBV2 and TRBJ1-1; D not certain. The CDR3 contains 15 residues. In germline, CDR1 is SNHLY, CDR2 FYNNEI. V was trimmed by 6 bases and J by 5 bases, leaving 19 bases between them. CDR3 in DNA: TGTGCCAGCAGATACAGCCTTTTTCCGGGGACTGAAGCTTTCTTT. Its translation is CASRYSLFPGTEAFF.

This clone appeared a single time. This sequence joins TRBV11-3 and TRBJ2-1; unclear D gene. This CDR3 has 12 residues. Germline V gene lookup returns CDR1 SGHNT and CDR2 YENEEA. Deletions cut 4 bases from V and 9 bases from J, with 10 bases between. CDR3 in amino acids: CASSSDHSEQFF. CDR3 bases: TGTGCCAGCAGCTCGGACCACAGTGAGCAGTTCTTC. Looking up the rest from reference TRBV11-3 and TRBJ2-1 gives the full variable domain: EAGVVQSPRYKIIEKKQPVAFWCNPISGHNTLYWYLQNLGQGPELLIRYENEEAVDDSQLPKDRFSAERLKGVDSTLKIQPAELGDSAVYLCASSSDHSEQFFGPGTRLTVL.

This clone has more than one count but fewer than ten. Relative to the germline gene, one junction end is altered; a read error may explain this. The CDR3 is CASIRPREGSDTQYF. CDR3 nucleotides: TGTGCCAGCATTCGCCCCCGGGAGGGGTCAGATACCCAGTATTTT. The V and J genes are TRBV19 and TRBJ2-3; the match to TRBD2 covers 8 bases. Germline CDR1 and CDR2: LNHDA and SQIVND (reference sequence). This CDR3 comprises 15 residues.

This clone is classed as medium-sized. The chain joins TRBV6-1 to TRBJ2-3; D gene unclear. Per germline, CDR1 MNHNS and CDR2 SASEGT. The V and J ends lost 8 bases and 0 bases respectively, with 15 bases between them. CDR3 length: 15 amino acids. CDR3 coding DNA: TGTGCCAGCGGACCGAGTGGTTCTAGCACAGATACGCAGTATTTT. It yields the protein CASGPSGSSTDTQYF.

This clone was found many times. This chain joins TRBV20-1 and TRBJ2-1; 10 bases fit TRBD2. The V gene end was trimmed by 0 bases and the J gene end by 6 bases; junction bases not matched to a gene: 8. This CDR3 contains 16 residues. Germline CDR1 is DFQATT and CDR2 is SNEGSKA (reference sequence). CDR3 amino acids: CSARDFLAGALNEQFF. The DNA for the CDR3 is TGCAGTGCTAGAGACTTCCTAGCGGGAGCTCTCAATGAGCAGTTCTTC.

The gene calls are TRBV7-3 and TRBJ2-7; D is perhaps TRBD1 or TRBD2 (6 bases each). This CDR3 contains 13 residues. Germline V CDR1 and CDR2: SGHTA, FQGTGA. V lost 4 bases and J 5 bases, leaving 12 bases between the germline ends. CDR3 residues: CASSSGASNEQYF. For the CDR3, the DNA is TGTGCCAGCAGCTCGGGGGCTAGCAACGAGCAGTACTTC.

This clone was counted ten times or more. The rearrangement joins TRBV5-1 to TRBJ2-3, with D uncertain. The V gene lost 0 bases and the J gene lost 4 bases, with 12 bases spanning the gap. Germline loops: CDR1 SGHRS, CDR2 YFSETQ. This CDR3 has 15 amino acids. This CDR3 reads CASSLGARKADTQYF. DNA of the CDR3: TGCGCCAGCAGCTTGGGGGCTAGAAAGGCAGATACGCAGTATTTT.

This clone came up many times. The chain joins TRBV12-3 or TRBV12-4 to TRBJ1-6; D might be TRBD1 (6 bases). This CDR3 spans 17 amino acids. Trimming took 7 bases from V and 2 from J, leaving 18 bases between them. The CDR3 DNA reads TGTGCCAGCAACGACCGGAACAGGGCCACCTATAATTCACCCCTCCACTTT. This translates into CASNDRNRATYNSPLHF.

This clone was detected many times. The junction and the germline gene differ at one end; a read error may be behind it. This chain connects TRBV7-7 to TRBJ2-1, with D possibly TRBD1 on 5 matching bases. This CDR3 comprises 13 residues. Germline assignment: CDR1 SSHAT and CDR2 FNYEAQ (reference sequence). Here the CDR3 DNA reads TGTGCTAGCAGCTTAACCAGGGTGGATGAGCAGTTCTTC. Translation gives CASSLTRVDEQFF.

The rearrangement joins TRBV30 to TRBJ2-1; D might be TRBD2 (5 bases). The length of the CDR3 is 11 residues. With 4 bases removed from V and 6 bases from J, the gap between germline ends came to 7 bases. Germline V gives CDR1 GTSNPN, CDR2 SVGIG (reference sequence). The CDR3 nucleotides are TGTGCCTGGACGGGAAGCAATGAGCAGTTCTTC. Its protein is CAWTGSNEQFF. The full variable domain, completed using reference TRBV30 and TRBJ2-1, is SQTIHQWPATLVQPVGSPLSLECTVEGTSNPNLYWYRQAAGRGLQLLFYSVGIGQISSEVPQNLSASRPQDRQFILSSKKLLLSDSGFYLCAWTGSNEQFFGPGTRLTVL.

This clone was seen ten or more times. The chain carries TRBV3-1 and TRBJ2-1; no reliable D call. This CDR3 is 13 amino acids long. V lost 4 bases to trimming and J lost 13 bases, with 17 bases between them. Germline V gene data show CDR1 as LGHDT and CDR2 as YNNKEL (reference sequence). CDR3 sequence reads: CASSRTDRDPQFF. CDR3 nucleotides: TGTGCCAGCAGCCGAACAGACCGCGACCCCCAGTTCTTC.

The rearrangement joins TRBV24-1 to TRBJ1-3; 8 bases fit TRBD1. Germline-derived CDR1 and CDR2 are KGHDR and SFDVKD. This CDR3 contains 16 residues. With 3 bases clipped from V and 0 bases from J, the junction kept 3 bases outside the gene matches. The DNA of the CDR3 is TGTGCCACCAGTGATCGGGACAGGAGCTCTGGAAACACCATATATTTT. It yields the protein CATSDRDRSSGNTIYF.

The sample holds many counts of this clone. This chain links TRBV6-1 with TRBJ1-4; the D is unclear. Between the trimmed V and J ends, which lost 4 bases and 5 bases, there was a span of 8 bases. This CDR3 region has 13 residues. Germline V CDR1 and CDR2: MNHNS, SASEGT. CDR3 region: CASSAQKNEKLFF. The CDR3, as DNA: TGTGCCAGCAGTGCGCAGAAGAATGAAAAACTGTTTTTT.

This clone was seen many times. The chain links TRBV6-1 to TRBJ2-7; 10 bases agree with TRBD2. The CDR3 contains 16 residues. CDR1 is MNHNS, CDR2 SASEGT, per germline. The J segment lost 4 bases and the V segment lost 6 bases, leaving 12 bases of the junction unmatched. The CDR3: CASSNDPASGSYEQYF. The DNA for the CDR3 is TGTGCCAGCAGCAACGACCCGGCTAGCGGGAGTTACGAGCAGTACTTC.

To note about this clone: This may come from a read error, since a much larger clone is one base off. The chain employs TRBV3-1 and TRBJ2-3; TRBD2 matches 7 bases. The CDR3 consists of 17 residues. Germline V CDR1 and CDR2: LGHDT, YNNKEL (reference sequence). The V gene end was trimmed by 7 bases and the J gene end by 0 bases; junction bases not matched to a gene: 13. Written as DNA, the CDR3 is TGTGCCAGCAACCTCGGGGGGAGCGCTTTCAGCACAGATACGCAGTATTTT. Protein sequence: CASNLGGSAFSTDTQYF.

This clone is medium-sized within its sample. The V and J genes are TRBV2 and TRBJ2-2; D unclear. Trimming removed 5 bases from V and 3 bases from J, with 4 bases in between. The length of the CDR3 is 12 residues. CDR1 is SNHLY, CDR2 FYNNEI, per germline. The CDR3 here is CASSLDTGELFF. CDR3 nucleotide sequence: TGTGCCAGCAGTCTAGACACCGGGGAGCTGTTTTTT.

Details on this clone: Compared with germline, one end of the junction differs, possibly owing to a read error. J is TRBJ2-7 and V is TRBV7-2; 10 positions match TRBD1. Per the germline V gene, CDR1 is SGHTA and CDR2 is FQGNSA. This CDR3 is 14 amino acids long. The CDR3 bases are TGCGCCAGCAGCTTTAGACAGGGGGCCGACGAGCAGTACTTC. Its protein is CASSFRQGADEQYF.

This clone was observed a handful of times. This chain connects TRBV6-1 to TRBJ1-6; tentatively, D is TRBD1 (5 bases). The CDR3 is 13 amino acids. Trimming cost V 10 bases and J 5 bases, with 12 bases left between them. Germline loops: CDR1 MNHNS, CDR2 SASEGT. Here the CDR3 reads CATLRGNNSPLHF. DNA for the CDR3: TGTGCCACCCTACGGGGGAATAATTCACCCCTCCACTTT.

The sample holds many counts of this clone. The chain recombines TRBV18 with TRBJ1-3; D is perhaps TRBD1 (6 bases). There are 16 residues in the CDR3. Germline V gene data show CDR1 as KGHSH and CDR2 as LQKENI. V lost 1 base to trimming and J lost 0 bases, with 10 bases between them. The DNA of the CDR3 is TGTGCCAGCTCACCACGGGACAAGAGCTCTGGAAACACCATATATTTT. It translates to CASSPRDKSSGNTIYF.

This clone was counted ten times or more. The genes are TRBV20-1 and TRBJ2-1; D could derive from TRBD1 or TRBD2 (7 bases each). CDR1 DFQATT and CDR2 SNEGSKA come from the germline V gene (reference sequence). The CDR3 runs 14 residues. Trimming cost V 0 bases and J 7 bases, with 13 bases left between them. CDR3 DNA sequence: TGCAGTGCTAGAGACTTCAGGGGGGGGAATGAGCAGTTCTTC. Its translation: CSARDFRGGNEQFF.

Notes on this clone: At one of its ends the junction is not consistent with the germline gene, which may arise from a read error. The chain has TRBV9 and TRBJ1-6; 8 nucleotides agree with TRBD1. Germline assignment: CDR1 SGDLS and CDR2 YYNGEE. The CDR3 consists of 14 residues. The chain's CDR3 is CASSPGQDNSSLHF. The CDR3 coding sequence is TGTGCCAGCAGCCCGGGACAGGACAATTCATCCCTCCACTTT.

The chain employs TRBV20-1 and TRBJ1-1, with D possibly matching TRBD1 (5 bases). This CDR3 is 15 amino acids long. Per germline, CDR1 DFQATT and CDR2 SNEGSKA (reference sequence). Trimming removed 6 bases from V and 1 base from J, with 18 bases in between. CDR3 bases: TGCAGTGCCCGAAGCCCCGACGGGGGGAACACTGAAGCTTTCTTT. Protein sequence: CSARSPDGGNTEAFF.

This clone was recorded at least ten times. Other DNA sequences in this sample translate to the same CDR3. The chain joins TRBV3-1 to TRBJ2-1; no reliable D call. Germline loops: CDR1 LGHDT, CDR2 YNNKEL (reference sequence). The length of the CDR3 is 15 residues. V lost 0 bases and J lost 0, with 6 bases in between. This chain's CDR3 is CASSQDPSSYNEQFF. CDR3 DNA: TGTGCCAGCAGCCAAGACCCGAGCTCCTACAATGAGCAGTTCTTC.

This clone was recorded at least ten times. The chain joins TRBV28 to TRBJ2-7; no definite D call. Germline lookup yields CDR1 MDHEN and CDR2 SYDVKM. The V gene lost 3 bases and the J gene lost 3 bases, with 12 bases spanning the gap. This CDR3 contains 14 residues. CDR3 nucleotide sequence: TGTGCCAGCAGTTTGCTATCCCGTAGCTACGAGCAGTACTTC. Translating gives CASSLLSRSYEQYF.

This clone was observed at least ten times. This chain links TRBV20-1 with TRBJ2-3; TRBD1 matches 7 bases. The CDR3 loop spans 13 amino acids. Germline trimming cut 6 bases from V and 4 bases from J; bases unmatched to any gene: 7. Germline lookup yields CDR1 DFQATT and CDR2 SNEGSKA (reference sequence). DNA for the CDR3: TGCAGTGCAGGGACAGTCCGAGCAGATACGCAGTATTTT. Translation: CSAGTVRADTQYF.

This clone has a count of ten or more. This chain joins TRBV7-2 and TRBJ2-7; no firm D call. The V end was cut by 4 bases, the J end by 7 bases, with 11 bases between. CDR3 length: 12 residues. Germline CDR1 is SGHTA and CDR2 is FQGNSA. The CDR3 nucleotides are TGTGCCAGCAGCTCCTACCTGGGGGAGCAGTACTTC. Translated, it gives CASSSYLGEQYF.